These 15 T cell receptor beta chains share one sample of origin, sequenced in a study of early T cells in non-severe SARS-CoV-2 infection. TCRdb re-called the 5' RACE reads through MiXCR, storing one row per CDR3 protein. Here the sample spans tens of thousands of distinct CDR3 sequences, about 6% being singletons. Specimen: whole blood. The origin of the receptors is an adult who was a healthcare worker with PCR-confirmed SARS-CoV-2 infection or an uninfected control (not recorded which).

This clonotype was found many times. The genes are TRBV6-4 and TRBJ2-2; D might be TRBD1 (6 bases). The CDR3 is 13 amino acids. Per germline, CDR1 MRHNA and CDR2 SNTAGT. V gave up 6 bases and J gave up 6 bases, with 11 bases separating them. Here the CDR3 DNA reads TGTGCCAGCAGCGTACAGGGCGCCGGGGAGCTGTTTTTT. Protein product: CASSVQGAGELFF.

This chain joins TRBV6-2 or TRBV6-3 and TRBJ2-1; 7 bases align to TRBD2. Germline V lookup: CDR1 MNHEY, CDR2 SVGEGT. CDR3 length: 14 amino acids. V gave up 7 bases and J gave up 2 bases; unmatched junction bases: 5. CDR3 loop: CASTAGNAYNEQFF. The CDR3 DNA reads TGTGCCAGCACAGCGGGGAACGCCTACAATGAGCAGTTCTTC.

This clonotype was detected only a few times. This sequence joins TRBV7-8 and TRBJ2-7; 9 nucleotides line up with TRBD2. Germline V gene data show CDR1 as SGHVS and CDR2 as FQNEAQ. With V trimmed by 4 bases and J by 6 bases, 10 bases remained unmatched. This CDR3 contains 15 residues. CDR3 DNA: TGTGCCAGCAGCTCACCGGGACTAGCTAATCGCGAGCAGTACTTC. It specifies CASSSPGLANREQYF.

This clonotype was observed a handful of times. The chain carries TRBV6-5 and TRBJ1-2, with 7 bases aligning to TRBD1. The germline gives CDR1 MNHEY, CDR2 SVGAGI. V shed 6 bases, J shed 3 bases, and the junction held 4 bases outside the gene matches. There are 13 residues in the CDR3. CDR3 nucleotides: TGTGCCAGCAGAGTTACAGGGGACTATGGCTACACCTTC. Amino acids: CASRVTGDYGYTF.

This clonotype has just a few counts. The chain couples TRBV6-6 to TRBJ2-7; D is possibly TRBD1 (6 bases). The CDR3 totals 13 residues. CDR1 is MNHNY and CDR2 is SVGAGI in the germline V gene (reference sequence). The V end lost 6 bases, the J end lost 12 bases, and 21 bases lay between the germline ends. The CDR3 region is CASSTTLTGPRYF. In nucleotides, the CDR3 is TGTGCCAGCAGCACAACCCTCACAGGGCCCCGGTACTTC.

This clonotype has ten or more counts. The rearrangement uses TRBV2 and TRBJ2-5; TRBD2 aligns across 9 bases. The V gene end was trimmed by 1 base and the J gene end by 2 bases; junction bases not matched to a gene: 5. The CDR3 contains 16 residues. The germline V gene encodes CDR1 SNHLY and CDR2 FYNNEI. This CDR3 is CASSEDAGGPQETQYF. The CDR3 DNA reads TGTGCCAGCAGTGAAGACGCGGGGGGGCCACAAGAGACCCAGTACTTC.

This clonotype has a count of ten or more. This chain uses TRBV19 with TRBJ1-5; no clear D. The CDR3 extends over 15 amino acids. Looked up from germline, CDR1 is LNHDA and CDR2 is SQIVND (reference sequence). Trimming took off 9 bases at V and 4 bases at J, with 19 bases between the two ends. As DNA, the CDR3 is TGTGCCAGCAACGAAGGGTGGTCTAGGAATCAGCCCCAGCATTTT. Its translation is CASNEGWSRNQPQHF.

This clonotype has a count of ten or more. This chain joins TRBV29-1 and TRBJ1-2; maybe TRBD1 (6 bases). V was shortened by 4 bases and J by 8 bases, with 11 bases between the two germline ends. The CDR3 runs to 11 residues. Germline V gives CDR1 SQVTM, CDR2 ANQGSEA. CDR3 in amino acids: CSVGSGEGYTF. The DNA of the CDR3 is TGCAGCGTTGGGTCAGGGGAGGGCTACACCTTC.

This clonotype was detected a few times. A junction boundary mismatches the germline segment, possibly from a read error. CDR3 bases: TGTGCCAGCAGTCTATGGGACAGAGAAGAGACCCAGTACTTC. This translates into CASSLWDREETQYF. The V and J genes are TRBV28 and TRBJ2-5; 7 nucleotides line up with TRBD1. Per the germline V gene, CDR1 is MDHEN and CDR2 is SYDVKM. This CDR3 has 14 residues.

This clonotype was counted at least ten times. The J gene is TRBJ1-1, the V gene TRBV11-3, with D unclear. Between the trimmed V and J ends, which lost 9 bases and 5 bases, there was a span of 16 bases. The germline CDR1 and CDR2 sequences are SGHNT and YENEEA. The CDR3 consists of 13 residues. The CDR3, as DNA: TGTGCCAGTGGGCAGACTGTGTATACTGAAGCTTTCTTT. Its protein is CASGQTVYTEAFF.

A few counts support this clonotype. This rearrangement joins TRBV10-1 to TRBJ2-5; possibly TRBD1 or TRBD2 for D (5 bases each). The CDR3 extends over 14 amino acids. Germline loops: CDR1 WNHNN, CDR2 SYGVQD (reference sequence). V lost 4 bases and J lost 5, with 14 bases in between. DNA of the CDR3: TGCGCCAGCAGTGGATCGGGACGTAGGGAGACCCAGTACTTC. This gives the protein CASSGSGRRETQYF.

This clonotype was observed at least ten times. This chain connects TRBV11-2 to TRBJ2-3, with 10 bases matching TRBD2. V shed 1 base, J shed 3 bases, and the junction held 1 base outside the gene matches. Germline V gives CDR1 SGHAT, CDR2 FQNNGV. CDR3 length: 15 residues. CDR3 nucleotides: TGTGCCAGCAGCTTAGGGACTAGCGGAACAGATACGCAGTATTTT. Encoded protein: CASSLGTSGTDTQYF.

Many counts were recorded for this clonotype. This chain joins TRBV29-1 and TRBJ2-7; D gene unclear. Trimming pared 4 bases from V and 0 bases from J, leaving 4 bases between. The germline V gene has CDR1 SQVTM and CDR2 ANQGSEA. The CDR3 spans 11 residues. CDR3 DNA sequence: TGCAGCGTTGTTAACTCCTACGAGCAGTACTTC. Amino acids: CSVVNSYEQYF.

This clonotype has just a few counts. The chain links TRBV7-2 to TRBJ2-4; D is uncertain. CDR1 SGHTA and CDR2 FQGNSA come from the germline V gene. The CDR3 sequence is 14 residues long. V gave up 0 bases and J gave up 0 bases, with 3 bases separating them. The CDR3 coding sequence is TGTGCCAGCAGCTTAGCCCCAGCCAAAAACATTCAGTACTTC. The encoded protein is CASSLAPAKNIQYF.

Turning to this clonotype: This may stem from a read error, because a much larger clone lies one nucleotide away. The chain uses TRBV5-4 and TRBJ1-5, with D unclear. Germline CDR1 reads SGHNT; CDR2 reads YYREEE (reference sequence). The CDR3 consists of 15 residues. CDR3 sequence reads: CVSSLDGNSNQPQHF. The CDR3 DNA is TGTGTCAGCAGCTTGGACGGAAATAGCAATCAGCCCCAGCATTTT.